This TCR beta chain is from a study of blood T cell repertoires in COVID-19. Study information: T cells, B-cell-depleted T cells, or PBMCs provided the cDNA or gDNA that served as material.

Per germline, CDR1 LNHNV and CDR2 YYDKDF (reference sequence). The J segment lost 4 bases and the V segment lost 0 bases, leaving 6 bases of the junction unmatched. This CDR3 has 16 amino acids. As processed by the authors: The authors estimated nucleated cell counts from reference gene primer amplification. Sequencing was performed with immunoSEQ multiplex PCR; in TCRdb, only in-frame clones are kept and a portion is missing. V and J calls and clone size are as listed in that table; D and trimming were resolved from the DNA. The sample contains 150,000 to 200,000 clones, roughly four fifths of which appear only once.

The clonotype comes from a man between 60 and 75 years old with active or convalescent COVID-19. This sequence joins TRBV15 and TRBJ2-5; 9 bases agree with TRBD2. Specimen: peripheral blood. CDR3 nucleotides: TGTGCCACCAGCAGAGATCAGGGAGCGGGAGGAGAGACCCAGTACTTC. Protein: CATSRDQGAGGETQYF. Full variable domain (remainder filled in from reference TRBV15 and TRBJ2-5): DAMVIQNPRYQVTQFGKPVTLSCSQTLNHNVMYWYQQKSSQAPKLLFHYYDKDFNNEADTPDNFQSRRPNTSFCFLDIRSPGLGDTAMYLCATSRDQGAGGETQYFGPGTRLLVL.